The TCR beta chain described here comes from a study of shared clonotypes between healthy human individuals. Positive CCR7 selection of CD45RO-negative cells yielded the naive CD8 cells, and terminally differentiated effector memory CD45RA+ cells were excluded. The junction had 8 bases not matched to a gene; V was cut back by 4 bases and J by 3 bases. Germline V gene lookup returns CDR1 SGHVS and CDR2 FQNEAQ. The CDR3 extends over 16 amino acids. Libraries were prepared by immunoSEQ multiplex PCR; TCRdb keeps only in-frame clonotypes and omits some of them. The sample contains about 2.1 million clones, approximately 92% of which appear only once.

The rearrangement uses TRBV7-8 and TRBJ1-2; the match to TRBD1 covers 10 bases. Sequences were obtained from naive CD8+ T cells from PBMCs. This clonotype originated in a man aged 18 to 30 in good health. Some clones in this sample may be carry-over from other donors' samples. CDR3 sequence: CASSSPRQGADYGYTF. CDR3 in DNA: TGTGCCAGCAGCTCCCCTCGACAGGGGGCGGACTATGGCTACACCTTC.